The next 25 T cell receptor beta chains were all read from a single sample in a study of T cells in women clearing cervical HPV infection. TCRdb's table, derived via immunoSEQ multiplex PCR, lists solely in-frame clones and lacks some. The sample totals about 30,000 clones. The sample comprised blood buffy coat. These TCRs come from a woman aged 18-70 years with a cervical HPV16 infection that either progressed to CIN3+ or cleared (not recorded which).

The sequenced part of the CDR3 DNA is TGTGCCAGCTCTCCTACGGGACTAGGGACAGATCCC. Translating it yields CASSPTGLGTDP. The CDR3 in its entirety is CASSPTGLGTDPQHF. J is TRBJ1-5 and V is TRBV18; 7 bases line up with TRBD1. The sequence runs out 3 residues before the end of the CDR3; the remainder is reconstructed from the germline J gene. The CDR3 sequence is 15 residues long. Germline CDR1 and CDR2: KGHSH and LQKENI.

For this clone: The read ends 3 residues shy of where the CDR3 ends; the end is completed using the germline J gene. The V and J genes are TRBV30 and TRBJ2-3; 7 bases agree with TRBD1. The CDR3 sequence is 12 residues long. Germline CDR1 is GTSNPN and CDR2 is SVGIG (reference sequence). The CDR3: CAWKQGQETQYF. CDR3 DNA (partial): TGTGCCTGGAAACAGGGGCAAGAGACG.

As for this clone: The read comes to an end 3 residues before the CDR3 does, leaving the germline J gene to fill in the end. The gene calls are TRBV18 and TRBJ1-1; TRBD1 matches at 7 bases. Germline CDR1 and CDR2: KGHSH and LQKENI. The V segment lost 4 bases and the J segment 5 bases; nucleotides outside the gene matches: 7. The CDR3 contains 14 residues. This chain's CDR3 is CASSQRQGQTEAFF. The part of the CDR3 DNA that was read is TGTGCCAGCTCACAGCGACAGGGACAAACTGAA.

This CDR3 is CASSLGAGLPYEQYF. The part of the CDR3 DNA that was read is TGTGCCAGCAGCTTGGGGGCGGGCCTTCCCTACGAG. The chain carries TRBV5-4 and TRBJ2-7; TRBD2 might be the D (5 bases). The read terminates 3 residues ahead of where the CDR3 ends, so the germline J gene completes it. Germline CDR1 reads SGHNT; CDR2 reads YYREEE (reference sequence). The CDR3 extends over 15 amino acids. V was pared by 0 bases and J by 2 bases, with 12 bases between.

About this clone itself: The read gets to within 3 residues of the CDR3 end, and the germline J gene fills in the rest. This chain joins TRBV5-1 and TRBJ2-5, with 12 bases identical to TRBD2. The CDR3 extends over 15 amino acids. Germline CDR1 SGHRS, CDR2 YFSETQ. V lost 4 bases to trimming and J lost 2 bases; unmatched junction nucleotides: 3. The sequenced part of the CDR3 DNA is TGCGCCAGCAGCCTAGGACTAGCGGGGCAAGAGACC. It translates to CASSLGLAGQET. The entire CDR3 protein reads CASSLGLAGQETQYF.

The sequenced part of the CDR3 DNA is TGTGCCAGCAGCCCCCCGCGAGATACG. It translates to CASSPPRDT. The CDR3 in its entirety is CASSPPRDTQYF. The chain employs TRBV5-5 and TRBJ2-3; D is unclear. The read finishes 3 residues shy of the CDR3 end, and the germline J gene is used to complete it. Germline assignment: CDR1 SGHKS and CDR2 YYEKEE (reference sequence). The CDR3 contains 12 residues. Trimming cost V 4 bases and J 5 bases, with 8 bases left between them.

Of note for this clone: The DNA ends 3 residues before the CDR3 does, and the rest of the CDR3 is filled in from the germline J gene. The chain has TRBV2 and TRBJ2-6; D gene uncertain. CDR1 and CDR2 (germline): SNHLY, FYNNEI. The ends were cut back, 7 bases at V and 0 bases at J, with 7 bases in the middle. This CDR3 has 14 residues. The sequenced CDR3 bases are TGTGCCAGCAAATTGGCCTCTGGGGCCAACGTC. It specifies CASKLASGANV. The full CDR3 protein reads CASKLASGANVLTF.

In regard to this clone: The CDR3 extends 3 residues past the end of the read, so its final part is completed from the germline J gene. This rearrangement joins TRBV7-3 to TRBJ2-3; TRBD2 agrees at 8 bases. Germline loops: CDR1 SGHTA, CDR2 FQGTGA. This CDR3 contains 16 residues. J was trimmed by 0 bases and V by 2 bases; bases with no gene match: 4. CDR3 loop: CASSLGLAPSTDTQYF. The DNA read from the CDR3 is TGTGCCAGCAGCTTAGGACTAGCCCCTAGCACAGATACG.

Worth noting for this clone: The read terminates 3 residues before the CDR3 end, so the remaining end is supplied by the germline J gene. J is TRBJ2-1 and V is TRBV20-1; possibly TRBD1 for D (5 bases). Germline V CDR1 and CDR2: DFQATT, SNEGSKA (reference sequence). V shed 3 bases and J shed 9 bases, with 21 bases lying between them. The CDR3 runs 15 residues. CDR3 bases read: TGCAGTGCTAGGGGTAGTGGGCGCCCAGACAGTGAG. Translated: CSARGSGRPDSE. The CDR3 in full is CSARGSGRPDSEQFF.

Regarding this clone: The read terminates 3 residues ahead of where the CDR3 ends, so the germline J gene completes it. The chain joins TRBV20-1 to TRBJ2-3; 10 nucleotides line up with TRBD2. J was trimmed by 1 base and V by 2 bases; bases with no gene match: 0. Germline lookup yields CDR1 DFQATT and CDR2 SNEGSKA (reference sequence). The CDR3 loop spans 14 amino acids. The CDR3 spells CSARTSGGTDTQYF. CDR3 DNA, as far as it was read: TGCAGTGCTAGAACTAGCGGGGGCACAGATACG.

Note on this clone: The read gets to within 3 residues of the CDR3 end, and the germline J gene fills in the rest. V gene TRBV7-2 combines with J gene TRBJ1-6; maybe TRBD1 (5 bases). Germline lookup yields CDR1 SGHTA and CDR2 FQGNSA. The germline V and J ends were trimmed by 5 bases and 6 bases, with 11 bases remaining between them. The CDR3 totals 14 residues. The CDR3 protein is CASSPTRGNSPLHF. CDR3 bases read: TGTGCCAGCAGCCCCACAAGGGGTAATTCACCC.

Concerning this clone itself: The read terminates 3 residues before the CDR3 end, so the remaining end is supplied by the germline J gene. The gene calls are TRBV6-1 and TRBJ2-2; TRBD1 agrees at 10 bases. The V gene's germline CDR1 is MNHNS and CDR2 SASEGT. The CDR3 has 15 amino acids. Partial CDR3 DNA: TGTGCCAGCAGTGAAGACGGACAGGGGGGTTCACCG. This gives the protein CASSEDGQGGSP. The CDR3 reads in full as CASSEDGQGGSPLFF.

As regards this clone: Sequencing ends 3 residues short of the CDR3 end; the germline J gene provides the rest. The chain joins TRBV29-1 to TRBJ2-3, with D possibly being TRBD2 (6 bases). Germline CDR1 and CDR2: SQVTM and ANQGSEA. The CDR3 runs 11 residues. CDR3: CSAGTQETQYF. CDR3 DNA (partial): TGCAGCGCCGGGACTCAAGAGACG.

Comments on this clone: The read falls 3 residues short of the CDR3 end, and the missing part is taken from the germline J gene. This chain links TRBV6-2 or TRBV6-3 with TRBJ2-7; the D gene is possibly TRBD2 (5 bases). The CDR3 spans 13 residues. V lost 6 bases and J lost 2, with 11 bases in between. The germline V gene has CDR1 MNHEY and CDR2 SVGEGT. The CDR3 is CASSRLAAYEQYF. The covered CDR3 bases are TGTGCCAGCAGCCGCCTAGCTGCCTACGAG.

CDR3 DNA (partial): TGTGCCAGCAGCTTGGACGGGACTAGCACAGATACG. Residues: CASSLDGTSTDT. The full CDR3 sequence reads CASSLDGTSTDTQYF. This chain connects TRBV5-5 to TRBJ2-3; D is possibly TRBD2 (6 bases). The CDR3 extends 3 residues past the end of the read, so its final part is completed from the germline J gene. Germline assignment: CDR1 SGHKS and CDR2 YYEKEE (reference sequence). The CDR3 consists of 15 residues. The V end was cut by 0 bases, the J end by 0 bases, with 8 bases between. Using reference TRBV5-5 and TRBJ2-3 for the parts outside the CDR3, the full variable domain is DAGVTQSPTHLIKTRGQQVTLRCSPISGHKSVSWYQQVLGQGPQFIFQYYEKEERGRGNFPDRFSARQFPNYSSELNVNALLLGDSALYLCASSLDGTSTDTQYFGPGTRLTVL.

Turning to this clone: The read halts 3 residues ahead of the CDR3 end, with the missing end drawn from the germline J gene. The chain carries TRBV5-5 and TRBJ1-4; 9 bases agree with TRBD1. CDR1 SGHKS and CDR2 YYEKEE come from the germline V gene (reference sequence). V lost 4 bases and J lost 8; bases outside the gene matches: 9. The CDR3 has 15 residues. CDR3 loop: CASSLQMTGGEKLFF. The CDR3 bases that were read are TGTGCCAGCAGCCTCCAGATGACAGGGGGGGAAAAA. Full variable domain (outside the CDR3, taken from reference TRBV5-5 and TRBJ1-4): DAGVTQSPTHLIKTRGQQVTLRCSPISGHKSVSWYQQVLGQGPQFIFQYYEKEERGRGNFPDRFSARQFPNYSSELNVNALLLGDSALYLCASSLQMTGGEKLFFGSGTQLSVL.

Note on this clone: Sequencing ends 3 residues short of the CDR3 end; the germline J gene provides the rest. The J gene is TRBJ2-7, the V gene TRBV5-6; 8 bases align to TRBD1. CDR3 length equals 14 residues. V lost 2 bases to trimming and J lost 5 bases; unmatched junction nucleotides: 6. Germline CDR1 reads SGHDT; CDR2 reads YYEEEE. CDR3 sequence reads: CASSFGTGRNEQYF. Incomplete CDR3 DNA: TGTGCCAGCAGCTTCGGGACAGGAAGGAACGAG.

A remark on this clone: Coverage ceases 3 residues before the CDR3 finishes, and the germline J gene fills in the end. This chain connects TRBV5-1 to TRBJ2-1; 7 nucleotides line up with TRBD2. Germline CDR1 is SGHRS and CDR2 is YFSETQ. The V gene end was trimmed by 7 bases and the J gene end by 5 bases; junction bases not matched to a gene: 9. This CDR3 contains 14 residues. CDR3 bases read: TGCGCCAGCTTCGAGGCAGGGAGGGACAATGAG. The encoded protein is CASFEAGRDNE. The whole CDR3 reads CASFEAGRDNEQFF.

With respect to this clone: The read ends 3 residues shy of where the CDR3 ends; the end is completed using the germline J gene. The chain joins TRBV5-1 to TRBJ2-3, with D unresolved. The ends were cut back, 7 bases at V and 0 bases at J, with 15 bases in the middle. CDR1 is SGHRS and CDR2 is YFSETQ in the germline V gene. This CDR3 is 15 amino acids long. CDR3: CASGLDGTSTDTQYF. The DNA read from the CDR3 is TGCGCCAGCGGGCTCGACGGAACTAGCACAGATACG. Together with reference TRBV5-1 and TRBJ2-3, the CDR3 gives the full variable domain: KAGVTQTPRYLIKTRGQQVTLSCSPISGHRSVSWYQQTPGQGLQFLFEYFSETQRNKGNFPGRFSGRQFSNSRSEMNVSTLELGDSALYLCASGLDGTSTDTQYFGPGTRLTVL.

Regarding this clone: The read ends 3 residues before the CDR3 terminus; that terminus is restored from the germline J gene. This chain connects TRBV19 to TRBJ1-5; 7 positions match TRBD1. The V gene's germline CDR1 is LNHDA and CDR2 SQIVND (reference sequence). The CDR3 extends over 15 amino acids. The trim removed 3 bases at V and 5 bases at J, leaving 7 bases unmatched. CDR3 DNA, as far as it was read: TGTGCCAGTAGTATCAGACAGGGAGGGGATCAGCCC. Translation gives CASSIRQGGDQP. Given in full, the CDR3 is CASSIRQGGDQPQHF.

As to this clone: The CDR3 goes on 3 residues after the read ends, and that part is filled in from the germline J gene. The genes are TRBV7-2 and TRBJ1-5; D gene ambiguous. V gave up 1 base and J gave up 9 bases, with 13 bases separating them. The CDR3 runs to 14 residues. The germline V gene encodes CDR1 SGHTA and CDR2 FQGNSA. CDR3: CASSLVQAAGPQHF. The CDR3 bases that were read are TGTGCCAGCAGCTTAGTGCAGGCCGCGGGGCCC.

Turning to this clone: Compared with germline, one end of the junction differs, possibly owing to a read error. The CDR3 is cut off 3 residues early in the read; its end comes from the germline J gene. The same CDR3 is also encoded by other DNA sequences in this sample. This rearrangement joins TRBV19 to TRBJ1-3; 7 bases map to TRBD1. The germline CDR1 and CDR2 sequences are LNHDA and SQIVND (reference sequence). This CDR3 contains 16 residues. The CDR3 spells CASSIFSGGVGNTIYF. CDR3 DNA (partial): TGTGCCAGTAGTATCTTCTCAGGGGGTGTTGGAAACACG.

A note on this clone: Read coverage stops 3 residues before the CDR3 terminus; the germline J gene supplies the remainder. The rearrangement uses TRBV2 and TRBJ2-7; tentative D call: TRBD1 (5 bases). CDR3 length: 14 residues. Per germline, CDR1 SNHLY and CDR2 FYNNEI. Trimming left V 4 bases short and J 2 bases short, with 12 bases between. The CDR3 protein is CASSGGRAAYEQYF. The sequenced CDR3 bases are TGTGCCAGCAGTGGAGGCAGGGCGGCCTACGAG.

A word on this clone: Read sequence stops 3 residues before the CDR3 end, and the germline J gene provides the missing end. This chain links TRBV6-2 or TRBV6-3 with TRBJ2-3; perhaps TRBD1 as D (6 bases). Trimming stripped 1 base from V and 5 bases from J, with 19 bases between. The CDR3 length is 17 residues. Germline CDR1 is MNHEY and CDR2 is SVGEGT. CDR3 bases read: TGTGCCAGCAGTTACTTTCGAGTTTCCCGACAGGTAGATACG. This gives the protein CASSYFRVSRQVDT. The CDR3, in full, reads CASSYFRVSRQVDTQYF.

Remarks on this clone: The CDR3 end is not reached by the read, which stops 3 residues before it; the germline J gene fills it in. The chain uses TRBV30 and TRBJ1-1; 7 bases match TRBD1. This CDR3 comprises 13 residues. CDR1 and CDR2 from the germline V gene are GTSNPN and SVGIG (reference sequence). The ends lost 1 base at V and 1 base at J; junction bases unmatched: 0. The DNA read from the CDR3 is TGTGCCTGGAGTGGACAGGGGAACACTGAA. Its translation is CAWSGQGNTE. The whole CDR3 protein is CAWSGQGNTEAFF.